A selection of T cell receptor beta chains follows, all from one sample in a study of blood T cell repertoires in COVID-19. Data came from immunoSEQ multiplex PCR; TCRdb stores just in-frame clones and leaves some out. The data contain about 270,000 clones, around 91% of them singletons. Sequencing was done on a sample of PBMCs or T cells enriched from blood (not recorded which). The receptors originated from a woman between 18 and 29 years old who had recovered from COVID-19. Both conserved end residues are part of each CDR3. The order of the fields is J gene, CDR3 length, V gene, D gene, clone size, CDR3 DNA, CDR3 protein. A D gene is named only where the DNA matches it firmly. Size is stated for part of the rows, as once, few or many counts, or as a class when the clone is expanded.

>TRBJ2-7|12|TRBV27|TRBD1|.
TGTGCCACCAGGGACAGTGTCTGGGAGCAGTACTTC
CATRDSVWEQYF
>TRBJ2-3|13|TRBV7-6|.|.
TGTGCCAGTGGGAAGGGGACTGCAGATACGCAGTATTTT
CASGKGTADTQYF
>TRBJ1-2|10|TRBV20-1|.|.
TGCAGTGCTAGGGGCGAGGGCTACACCTTC
CSARGEGYTF
>TRBJ1-3|14|TRBV23-1|.|.
TGCGCCAGCCGGGACAATTACTCTGGAAACACCATATATTTT
CASRDNYSGNTIYF
>TRBJ1-2|13|TRBV27|.|.
TGTGCCAGCCACGCTGGGGGCAACTATGGCTACACCTTC
CASHAGGNYGYTF
>TRBJ2-1|18|TRBV4-1|.|.
TGCGCCAGCAGCCAACCCCTGAGCGGAGGTCCCTGGGCAAATGAGCAGTTCTTC
CASSQPLSGGPWANEQFF
>TRBJ1-2|17|TRBV11-2|TRBD1|.
TGTGCCAGCAGGACTCGTCCGGGACAGGGCAACTTTTATGGCTACACCTTC
CASRTRPGQGNFYGYTF
>TRBJ2-1|19|TRBV2|.|.
TGTGCCAGCAGTGTAAGGCTAGACGGCATGAGCAGCTCCTACAATGAGCAGTTCTTC
CASSVRLDGMSSSYNEQFF
>TRBJ2-1|14|TRBV11-2|.|.
TGTGCCAGCACCGGACAGAGCTCCTACAATGAGCAGTTCTTC
CASTGQSSYNEQFF
>TRBJ2-5|15|TRBV15|TRBD2|.
TGTGCCACCAGCAACGGACTAGCGAACAAAGAGACCCAGTACTTC
CATSNGLANKETQYF
>TRBJ2-4|12|TRBV5-5|.|once
TGTGCCAGCAGCGGGGACGGGACAAAGCAGTACTTC
CASSGDGTKQYF
>TRBJ2-3|15|TRBV9|TRBD2|.
TGTGCCAGCAGCGTAACCGGGGGGAGCACAGATACGCAGTATTTT
CASSVTGGSTDTQYF
>TRBJ1-3|16|TRBV6-5|TRBD1|.
TGTGCCAGCAGTTACTCGGGACAGGGTGGAGGAAACACCATATATTTT
CASSYSGQGGGNTIYF
>TRBJ1-1|13|TRBV2|TRBD1|few
TGTGCCAGCAGGAGGACAGGGAACACTGAAGCTTTCTTT
CASRRTGNTEAFF
>TRBJ2-3|18|TRBV7-9|.|.
TGTGCCAGCCGGCGTCTTTTTAGTGGAGGGACTAGCACAGATACGCAGTATTTT
CASRRLFSGGTSTDTQYF
>TRBJ1-2|14|TRBV29-1|.|.
TGCAGCGTCCTCGACAGGACCTCTAACTATGGCTACACCTTC
CSVLDRTSNYGYTF
>TRBJ2-5|18|TRBV11-2|TRBD2|.
TGTGCCAGCAGCCCACTCAGGCCAGGGACTAGCGGTGAAGAGACCCAGTACTTC
CASSPLRPGTSGEETQYF
>TRBJ2-7|15|TRBV15|TRBD2|.
TGTGCCACCAGCAGACCCGGGGGGGCCTCCTACGAGCAGTACTTC
CATSRPGGASYEQYF
>TRBJ1-2|14|TRBV27|TRBD1|.
TGTGCCAGCAGTTCCTCGACAGGGATCTCTGGCTACACCTTC
CASSSSTGISGYTF
>TRBJ1-1|15|TRBV28|TRBD1|.
TGTGCCGGGAATTCGCCGTACAGGGGGAGTACTGAAGCTTTCTTT
CAGNSPYRGSTEAFF
>TRBJ2-5|11|TRBV3-1/TRBV3-2|.|.
TGTGCCAGCAGCCAAGCTGTGACCCAGTACTTC
CASSQAVTQYF
>TRBJ1-5|15|TRBV30|.|.
TGTGCCTGGAGTCAGGGGTCCAATAGCAATCAGCCCCAGCATTTT
CAWSQGSNSNQPQHF
>TRBJ1-2|14|TRBV9|TRBD1|once
TGTGCCAGCAGCTCCAGGGGACAGGGAGGTGGCTACACCTTC
CASSSRGQGGGYTF
>TRBJ2-1|11|TRBV29-1|.|.
TGCAGCGTTGAACCTAGTGTCGAGCAGTTCTTC
CSVEPSVEQFF
>TRBJ2-7|16|TRBV30|.|.
TGTGCCTGGAGTGTTGGGCAGGGCTTCTTCTCCTACGAGCAGTACTTC
CAWSVGQGFFSYEQYF
>TRBJ1-2|14|TRBV5-1|TRBD1|.
TGCGCCAGCAGCTGGACGGGACAGGGTGATGGCTACACCTTC
CASSWTGQGDGYTF
>TRBJ1-6|18|TRBV4-2|.|.
TGTGCCAGCAGCCAAGGAGTGGGCTTAAGCTCCTATAATTCACCCCTCCACTTT
CASSQGVGLSSYNSPLHF
>TRBJ2-6|18|TRBV5-1|TRBD1|once
TGCGCCAGCAGCCCCCCGGGACAGGGGGCGTCGGGGGCCAACGTCCTGACTTTC
CASSPPGQGASGANVLTF
>TRBJ2-3|15|TRBV9|TRBD2|.
TGTGCCAGCAGTAGAGAGGGCGGGGGTAAAGATACGCAGTATTTT
CASSREGGGKDTQYF
>TRBJ2-3|16|TRBV9|TRBD2|.
TGTGCCAGCAGCGGATTGACTAGCGGGGGGGAAGATACGCAGTATTTT
CASSGLTSGGEDTQYF